A selection of T cell receptor beta chains follows, all from one sample in a study of CD8 T cells in ankylosing spondylitis. Using its own MiXCR run on the 5' RACE reads, TCRdb lists one record per CDR3 protein. The sample has over 400,000 distinct CDR3 sequences, roughly 26% seen once. The sample comprised blood, either unsorted or a sorted T cell fraction (not recorded which). These receptors originate from a male donor with ankylosing spondylitis. Both conserved end residues are part of each CDR3. The order of the fields is CDR3 DNA, CDR3 protein, V gene, clone size, J gene, D gene. D genes are given only for firm matches. Clone size is shown for a subset of rows, as once, few, many or a class of expanded clone.

cdr3_nt: TGCAGCGTTGAACAACAAAAAGGCAATGAGCAGTTCTTC; cdr3_aa: CSVEQQKGNEQFF; v_call: TRBV29-1; clone_size: -; j_call: TRBJ2-1; d_call: -
cdr3_nt: TGTGCCATCAGTGAGTCACGGACAGGGGATGGCTACACCTTC; cdr3_aa: CAISESRTGDGYTF; v_call: TRBV10-3; clone_size: few; j_call: TRBJ1-2; d_call: TRBD1
cdr3_nt: TGCGCCAGCAACGAAGACACGAGCTCCTACAATGAGCAGTTCTTC; cdr3_aa: CASNEDTSSYNEQFF; v_call: TRBV5-1; clone_size: -; j_call: TRBJ2-1; d_call: -
cdr3_nt: TGCAGCGCCAAGGCGGGTGGAATTTACAATGAGCAGTTCTTC; cdr3_aa: CSAKAGGIYNEQFF; v_call: TRBV29-1; clone_size: few; j_call: TRBJ2-1; d_call: -
cdr3_nt: TGTGCCAGCAGTTTTTGGGACAGGGCTGAAGAGACCCAGTACTTC; cdr3_aa: CASSFWDRAEETQYF; v_call: TRBV12-3/TRBV12-4; clone_size: few; j_call: TRBJ2-5; d_call: TRBD1
cdr3_nt: TGTGCCAGCAGCTTTCTTTCCGGGACAGCAAATTCACCCCTCCACTTT; cdr3_aa: CASSFLSGTANSPLHF; v_call: TRBV7-8; clone_size: -; j_call: TRBJ1-6; d_call: TRBD1
cdr3_nt: TGTGCCAGCACCCCGACAGGGATAGTCAATGAGCAGTTCTTC; cdr3_aa: CASTPTGIVNEQFF; v_call: TRBV12-3/TRBV12-4; clone_size: -; j_call: TRBJ2-1; d_call: TRBD1
cdr3_nt: TGTGCCAGTAGTAAGGCCTTGACTAACTATGGCTACACCTTC; cdr3_aa: CASSKALTNYGYTF; v_call: TRBV19; clone_size: -; j_call: TRBJ1-2; d_call: -
cdr3_nt: TGTGCCAGCAGCCCGATAGCGGGAGGAGCTTCTAAAAATGAGCAGTTCTTC; cdr3_aa: CASSPIAGGASKNEQFF; v_call: TRBV7-9; clone_size: -; j_call: TRBJ2-1; d_call: TRBD2
cdr3_nt: TGCGCCAGCAGCTCACAGGGAGTATCTAACTATGGCTACACCTTC; cdr3_aa: CASSSQGVSNYGYTF; v_call: TRBV5-1; clone_size: few; j_call: TRBJ1-2; d_call: -
cdr3_nt: TGCGCCAGCAGCTTGGAAACTGGGGCCTACAATGAGCAGTTCTTC; cdr3_aa: CASSLETGAYNEQFF; v_call: TRBV5-1; clone_size: -; j_call: TRBJ2-1; d_call: -
cdr3_nt: TGCAGCGCCACTTTAGGGCCCGATCAGCCCCAGCATTTT; cdr3_aa: CSATLGPDQPQHF; v_call: TRBV29-1; clone_size: few; j_call: TRBJ1-5; d_call: -
cdr3_nt: TGTGCCAGTAGAGAGGGGACAGGGGGCGATCTGCCCAATCAGCCCCAGCATTTT; cdr3_aa: CASREGTGGDLPNQPQHF; v_call: TRBV19; clone_size: -; j_call: TRBJ1-5; d_call: TRBD1
cdr3_nt: TGTGCCAGCCAGGGGGCGGGTGAAAAACTGTTTTTT; cdr3_aa: CASQGAGEKLFF; v_call: TRBV2; clone_size: many; j_call: TRBJ1-4; d_call: TRBD1
cdr3_nt: TGCAGTGCCAACCCCGGCTCAGCCACAGATACGCAGTATTTT; cdr3_aa: CSANPGSATDTQYF; v_call: TRBV20-1; clone_size: few; j_call: TRBJ2-3; d_call: -
cdr3_nt: TGCAGTGCTAGCGGAGGGGCTGATACGCAGTATTTT; cdr3_aa: CSASGGADTQYF; v_call: TRBV20-1; clone_size: -; j_call: TRBJ2-3; d_call: -
cdr3_nt: TGTGCCACTAAGCCCCAATATGGGAGGGCCAGGTCCAATGAGCAGTTCTTC; cdr3_aa: CATKPQYGRARSNEQFF; v_call: TRBV15; clone_size: -; j_call: TRBJ2-1; d_call: TRBD2
cdr3_nt: TGTGCCATCAGGGCGGGAGTGGTCTCAGAGACCCAGTACTTC; cdr3_aa: CAIRAGVVSETQYF; v_call: TRBV10-3; clone_size: few; j_call: TRBJ2-5; d_call: TRBD2
cdr3_nt: TGCGCCAGCAGCCAGGGCGGACTGGAGTCGATCTATGGCTACACCTTC; cdr3_aa: CASSQGGLESIYGYTF; v_call: TRBV4-1; clone_size: few; j_call: TRBJ1-2; d_call: -
cdr3_nt: TGTGCCAGCAAGAGGGAGGTGGACAATGAGCAGTTCTTC; cdr3_aa: CASKREVDNEQFF; v_call: TRBV2; clone_size: few; j_call: TRBJ2-1; d_call: -
cdr3_nt: TGCAGTGCTGAAGACAGACAGGGGCACCAAGAGACCCAGTACTTC; cdr3_aa: CSAEDRQGHQETQYF; v_call: TRBV20-1; clone_size: -; j_call: TRBJ2-5; d_call: TRBD1
cdr3_nt: TGTGCCAGCAGCGTAGCTGGGGGGAGTTACACTGAAGCTTTCTTT; cdr3_aa: CASSVAGGSYTEAFF; v_call: TRBV9; clone_size: -; j_call: TRBJ1-1; d_call: -
cdr3_nt: TGTGCCAGCAGCCTCGGGACCTTCAATGAGCAGTTCTTC; cdr3_aa: CASSLGTFNEQFF; v_call: TRBV7-7; clone_size: many; j_call: TRBJ2-1; d_call: -
cdr3_nt: TGCGCCAGCAGCTTGACAGGGGGCGTGGACACTGAAGCTTTCTTT; cdr3_aa: CASSLTGGVDTEAFF; v_call: TRBV5-1; clone_size: few; j_call: TRBJ1-1; d_call: TRBD1
cdr3_nt: TGCAGTGCTAGTCGGCTAGCGGGAGGGCTGGCCAGAGAGACCCAGTACTTC; cdr3_aa: CSASRLAGGLARETQYF; v_call: TRBV20-1; clone_size: few; j_call: TRBJ2-5; d_call: TRBD2
cdr3_nt: TGCGCCAGCAGCTTGCCCCGGAGCCCACCAGATACGCAGTATTTT; cdr3_aa: CASSLPRSPPDTQYF; v_call: TRBV5-1; clone_size: -; j_call: TRBJ2-3; d_call: -
cdr3_nt: TGTGCCAGCAGTTCCGTGGGTCTAAGCTCCTACGAGCAGTACTTC; cdr3_aa: CASSSVGLSSYEQYF; v_call: TRBV12-3/TRBV12-4; clone_size: few; j_call: TRBJ2-7; d_call: -